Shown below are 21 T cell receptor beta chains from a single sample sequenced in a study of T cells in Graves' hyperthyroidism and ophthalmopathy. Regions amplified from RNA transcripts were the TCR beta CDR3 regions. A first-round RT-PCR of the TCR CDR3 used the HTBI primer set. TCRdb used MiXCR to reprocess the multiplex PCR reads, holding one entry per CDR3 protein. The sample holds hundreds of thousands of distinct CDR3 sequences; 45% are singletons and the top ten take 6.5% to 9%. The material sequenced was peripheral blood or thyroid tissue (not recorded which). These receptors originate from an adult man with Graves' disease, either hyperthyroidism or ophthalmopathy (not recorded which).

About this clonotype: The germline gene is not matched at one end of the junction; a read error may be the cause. The DNA for the CDR3 is TGTGCCAGCAGCCCAGGGGGTGTAAGCAATCAGCCCCAGCATTTT. Protein product: CASSPGGVSNQPQHF. This rearrangement joins TRBV5-1 to TRBJ1-5; 7 bases align to TRBD1. The CDR3 sequence is 15 residues long. Germline-derived CDR1 and CDR2 are SGHRS and YFSETQ.

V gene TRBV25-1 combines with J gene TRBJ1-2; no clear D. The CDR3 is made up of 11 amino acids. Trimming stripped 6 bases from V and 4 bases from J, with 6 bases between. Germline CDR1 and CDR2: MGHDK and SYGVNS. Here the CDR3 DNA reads TGTGCCAGCAGGGATGGCTATGGCTACACCTTC. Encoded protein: CASRDGYGYTF.

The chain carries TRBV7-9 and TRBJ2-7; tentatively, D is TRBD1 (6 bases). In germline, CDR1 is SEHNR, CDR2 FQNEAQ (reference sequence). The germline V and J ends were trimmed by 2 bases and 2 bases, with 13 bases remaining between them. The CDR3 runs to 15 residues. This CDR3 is CASSLPGEFPYEQYF. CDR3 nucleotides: TGTGCCAGCAGCTTACCAGGGGAGTTCCCCTACGAGCAGTACTTC. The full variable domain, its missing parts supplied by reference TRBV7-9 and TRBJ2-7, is DTGVSQNPRHKITKRGQNVTFRCDPISEHNRLYWYRQTLGQGPEFLTYFQNEAQLEKSRLLSDRFSAERPKGSFSTLEIQRTEQGDSAMYLCASSLPGEFPYEQYFGPGTRLTVT.

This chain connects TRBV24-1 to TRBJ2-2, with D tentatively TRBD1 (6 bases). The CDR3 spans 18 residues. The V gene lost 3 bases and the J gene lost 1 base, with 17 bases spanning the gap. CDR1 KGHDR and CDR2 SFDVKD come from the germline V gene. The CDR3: CATSDHPGAVMNTGELFF. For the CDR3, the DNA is TGTGCCACCAGTGATCACCCAGGGGCGGTAATGAACACCGGGGAGCTGTTTTTT.

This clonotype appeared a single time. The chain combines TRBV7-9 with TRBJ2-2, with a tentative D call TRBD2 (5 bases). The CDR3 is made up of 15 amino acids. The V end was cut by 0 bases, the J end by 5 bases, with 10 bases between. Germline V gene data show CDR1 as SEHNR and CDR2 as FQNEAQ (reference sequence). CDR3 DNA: TGTGCCAGCAGCTTAGCGCCGGGGTTTACCGGGGAGCTGTTTTTT. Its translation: CASSLAPGFTGELFF.

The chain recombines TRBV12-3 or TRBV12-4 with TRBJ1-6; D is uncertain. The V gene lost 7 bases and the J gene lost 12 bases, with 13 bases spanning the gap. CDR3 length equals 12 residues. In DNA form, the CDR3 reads TGTGCCAGCAAAATTTCGAGCAAACCCCTCCACTTT. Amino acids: CASKISSKPLHF.

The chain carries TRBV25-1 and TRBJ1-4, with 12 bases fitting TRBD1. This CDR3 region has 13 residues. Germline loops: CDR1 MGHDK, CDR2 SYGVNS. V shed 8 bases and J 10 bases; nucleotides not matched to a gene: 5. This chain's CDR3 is CASEGQGAVKLFF. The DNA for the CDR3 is TGTGCCAGCGAGGGACAGGGGGCCGTAAAACTGTTTTTT.

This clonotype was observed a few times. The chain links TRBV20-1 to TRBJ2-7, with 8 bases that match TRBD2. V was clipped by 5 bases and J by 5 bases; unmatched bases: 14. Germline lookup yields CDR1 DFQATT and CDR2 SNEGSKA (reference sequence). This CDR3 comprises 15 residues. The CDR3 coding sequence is TGCAGTGCTCCCGCTCCGAGCGGGAGTGTCCACGAGCAGTACTTC. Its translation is CSAPAPSGSVHEQYF.

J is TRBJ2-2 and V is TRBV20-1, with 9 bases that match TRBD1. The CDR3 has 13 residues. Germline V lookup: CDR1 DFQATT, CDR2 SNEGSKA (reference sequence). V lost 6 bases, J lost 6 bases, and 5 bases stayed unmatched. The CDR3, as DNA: TGCAGTGCCCGACAGGGGGGTCCCGGGGAGCTGTTTTTT. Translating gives CSARQGGPGELFF.

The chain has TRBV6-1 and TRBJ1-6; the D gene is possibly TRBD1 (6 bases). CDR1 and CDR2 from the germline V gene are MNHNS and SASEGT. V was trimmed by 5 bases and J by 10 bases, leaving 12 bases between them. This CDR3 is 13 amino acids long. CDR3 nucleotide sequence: TGTGCCAGCAGTTCCTACAGGGAATCACCCCTCCACTTT. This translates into CASSSYRESPLHF.

The CDR3 loop reads CASTHSGDTGELFF. The CDR3 DNA sequence: TGTGCCAGCACCCACAGCGGGGACACCGGGGAGCTGTTTTTT. This rearrangement joins TRBV9 to TRBJ2-2; 7 positions match TRBD2. CDR3 length equals 14 residues. In germline, CDR1 is SGDLS, CDR2 YYNGEE. V shed 6 bases, J shed 3 bases, and the junction held 5 bases outside the gene matches.

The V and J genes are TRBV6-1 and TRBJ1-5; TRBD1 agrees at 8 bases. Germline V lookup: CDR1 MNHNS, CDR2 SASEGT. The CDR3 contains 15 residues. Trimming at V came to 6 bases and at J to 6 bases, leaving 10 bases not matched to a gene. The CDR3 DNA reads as TGTGCCAGCAGCTCCGGACAGGGCGTAAGTCAGCCCCAGCATTTT. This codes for CASSSGQGVSQPQHF.

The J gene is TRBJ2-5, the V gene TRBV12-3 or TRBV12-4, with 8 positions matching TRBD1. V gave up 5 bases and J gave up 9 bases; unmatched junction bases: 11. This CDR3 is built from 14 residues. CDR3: CASSKGQVNQPQYF. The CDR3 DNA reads TGTGCCAGCAGTAAGGGACAGGTCAATCAGCCCCAGTACTTC.

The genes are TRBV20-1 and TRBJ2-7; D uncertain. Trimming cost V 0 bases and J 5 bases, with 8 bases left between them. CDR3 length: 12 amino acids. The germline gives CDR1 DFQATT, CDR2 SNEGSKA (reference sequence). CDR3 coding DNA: TGCAGTGCTAGAGATAACAGAAACGAGCAGTACTTC. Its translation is CSARDNRNEQYF.

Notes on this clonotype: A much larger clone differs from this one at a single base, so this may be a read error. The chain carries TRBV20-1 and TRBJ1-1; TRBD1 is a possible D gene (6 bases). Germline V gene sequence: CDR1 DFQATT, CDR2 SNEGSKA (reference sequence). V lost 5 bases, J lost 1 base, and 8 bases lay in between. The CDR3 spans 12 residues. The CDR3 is CSAHRENTEAFF. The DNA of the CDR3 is TGCAGTGCTCACAGGGAGAACACTGAAGCTTTCTTT.

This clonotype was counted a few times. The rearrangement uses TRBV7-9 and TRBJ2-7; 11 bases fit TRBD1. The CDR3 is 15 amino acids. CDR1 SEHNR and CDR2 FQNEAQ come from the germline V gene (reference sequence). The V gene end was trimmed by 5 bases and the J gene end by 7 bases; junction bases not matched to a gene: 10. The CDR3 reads CASSLGQGAGGEQYF. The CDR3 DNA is TGTGCCAGCAGCCTAGGACAGGGGGCCGGTGGGGAGCAGTACTTC.

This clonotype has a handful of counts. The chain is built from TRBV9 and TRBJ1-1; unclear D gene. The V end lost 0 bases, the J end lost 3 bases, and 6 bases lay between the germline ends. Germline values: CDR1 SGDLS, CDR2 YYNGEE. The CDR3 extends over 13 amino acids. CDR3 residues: CASSVEQDTEAFF. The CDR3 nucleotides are TGTGCCAGCAGCGTAGAACAAGACACTGAAGCTTTCTTT. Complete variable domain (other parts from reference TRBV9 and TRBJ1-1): DSGVTQTPKHLITATGQRVTLRCSPRSGDLSVYWYQQSLDQGLQFLIQYYNGEERAKGNILERFSAQQFPDLHSELNLSSLELGDSALYFCASSVEQDTEAFFGQGTRLTVV.

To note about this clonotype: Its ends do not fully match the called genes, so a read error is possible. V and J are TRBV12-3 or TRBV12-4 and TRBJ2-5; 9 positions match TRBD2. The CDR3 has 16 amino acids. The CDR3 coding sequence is TGTGCCCGCAGTTACACGCGCGGGAGGGATGAAGAGACCCAGTACTTC. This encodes CARSYTRGRDEETQYF.

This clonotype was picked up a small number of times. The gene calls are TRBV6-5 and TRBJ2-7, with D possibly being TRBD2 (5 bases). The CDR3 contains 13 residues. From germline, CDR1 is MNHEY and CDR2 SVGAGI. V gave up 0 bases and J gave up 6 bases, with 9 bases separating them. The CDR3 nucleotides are TGTGCCAGCAGTTACTCGACGGGGATCGAGCAGTACTTC. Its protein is CASSYSTGIEQYF.

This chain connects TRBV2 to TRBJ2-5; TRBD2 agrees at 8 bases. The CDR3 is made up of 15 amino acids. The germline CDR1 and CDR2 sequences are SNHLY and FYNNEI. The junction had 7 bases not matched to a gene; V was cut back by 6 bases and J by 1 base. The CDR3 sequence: CASSNTRGAQETQYF. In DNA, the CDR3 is TGTGCCAGCAGCAACACGCGGGGGGCCCAAGAGACCCAGTACTTC.

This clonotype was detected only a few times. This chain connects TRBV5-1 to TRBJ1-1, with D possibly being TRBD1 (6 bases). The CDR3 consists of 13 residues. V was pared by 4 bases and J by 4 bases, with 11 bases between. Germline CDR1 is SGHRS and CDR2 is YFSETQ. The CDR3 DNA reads TGCGCCAGCAGCCAGGGACATGGCACTGAAGCTTTCTTT. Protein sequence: CASSQGHGTEAFF. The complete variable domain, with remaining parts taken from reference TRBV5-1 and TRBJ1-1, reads KAGVTQTPRYLIKTRGQQVTLSCSPISGHRSVSWYQQTPGQGLQFLFEYFSETQRNKGNFPGRFSGRQFSNSRSEMNVSTLELGDSALYLCASSQGHGTEAFFGQGTRLTVV.